These 21 T cell receptor beta chains were sequenced from one sample in a study of tumor and adjacent non-tumor tissue in lung cancer. Three rounds of nested PCR, following a modified ARM-PCR protocol, produced the TCRbeta library. In TCRdb, the multiplex PCR reads were re-called with MiXCR into one record per CDR3 protein. This sample has roughly 90,000 distinct CDR3 sequences, with around 80% found just once. No cell sorting was done before RNA was extracted from the tissue. Distant lung tissue was collected more than 3 cm away from the tumor edge. The sample taken for sequencing was distant non-tumor lung tissue. These TCRs come from a woman in her fifties or sixties with non-small cell lung cancer.

This clonotype was seen repeatedly, ten times or more. The genes are TRBV24-1 and TRBJ2-1; D call uncertain. The CDR3 spans 14 residues. V shed 5 bases and J shed 3 bases, with 10 bases lying between them. Germline assignment: CDR1 KGHDR and CDR2 SFDVKD. CDR3 DNA: TGTGCCACCAGTGGGTGGCAAAACTACAATGAGCAGTTCTTC. Translation: CATSGWQNYNEQFF.

This clonotype is labeled medium-sized. The V call is TRBV29-1, the J call TRBJ2-3; TRBD1 might be the D (7 bases). The CDR3 consists of 12 residues. The germline V and J ends were trimmed by 6 bases and 4 bases, with 11 bases remaining between them. CDR1 and CDR2 from the germline V gene are SQVTM and ANQGSEA. The CDR3 here is CSVRRGADTQYF. CDR3 DNA sequence: TGCAGCGTACGCAGGGGGGCAGATACGCAGTATTTT.

This clonotype occurred once. It is likely a read error, because the conserved phenylalanine at the end of the CDR3 is missing. The genes are TRBV29-1 and TRBJ2-3; 12 bases are shared with TRBD1. The germline gives CDR1 SQVTM, CDR2 ANQGSEA. This CDR3 contains 15 residues. Unmatched junction bases numbered 16, after V lost 6 bases and J lost 12 bases. CDR3 nucleotide sequence: TGCAGCGTAGAAATCCGGGACAGGGGGCGGGTTACTCAGTATTCT. Encoded protein: CSVEIRDRGRVTQYS.

The V call is TRBV4-2, the J call TRBJ2-7; D is undetermined. CDR3 length: 16 residues. Germline V lookup: CDR1 LGHNA, CDR2 YNFKEQ. This chain's CDR3 is CARSHAVESVPYEQYF. The CDR3 DNA sequence: TGTGCAAGGAGCCATGCAGTAGAGTCGGTCCCCTACGAGCAGTACTTC.

Remarks on this clonotype: A read error is likely, as this CDR3 ends without the conserved phenylalanine or tryptophan. It is unclear where the CDR3 begins or ends on the DNA, so no DNA is shown, and the CDR3 is as TCRdb lists it. This rearrangement joins TRBV12-3 or TRBV12-4 to TRBJ2-1; TRBD1, the table's D call, lacks a check against the DNA. The CDR3 has 15 amino acids, counting both end residues. The CDR3 spells CASSSPGRGSNEQSL.

The CDR3 DNA reads as TGCAGCAGAGCGGGATTGGGCGAGCAGTTCTTC. It codes for CSRAGLGEQFF. V usage is TRBV29-1 and J usage is TRBJ2-7; 7 nucleotides agree with TRBD2. The J call is uncertain, as TRBJ2-1 better fits the DNA end. There are 11 residues in the CDR3. The germline V gene encodes CDR1 SQVTM and CDR2 ANQGSEA.

This chain uses TRBV6-2 or TRBV6-3 with TRBJ2-7; D gene unclear. Per the germline V gene, CDR1 is MNHEY and CDR2 is SVGEGT. The V end lost 6 bases, the J end lost 1 base, and 16 bases lay between the germline ends. This CDR3 is 15 amino acids long. CDR3 DNA: TGTGCCAGCAGGGCCATCTGGGCCGATTCCTACGAGCAGTACTTC. The encoded protein is CASRAIWADSYEQYF.

About this clonotype itself: One end of the junction varies from germline; a read error may be responsible. The V gene is TRBV6-1, the J gene TRBJ2-7; possible D gene TRBD1, 5 bases. Germline V gene sequence: CDR1 MNHNS, CDR2 SASEGT. This CDR3 is built from 13 residues. The CDR3 DNA is TGTGCCAGCAGTGAAGGCCAGGGCTACGAACACTATTTC. It specifies CASSEGQGYEHYF.

J is TRBJ2-7 and V is TRBV5-1; D may match TRBD1 or TRBD2 (5 bases each). The CDR3 contains 16 residues. The V and J ends lost 7 bases and 3 bases respectively, with 23 bases between them. Germline V lookup: CDR1 SGHRS, CDR2 YFSETQ. CDR3 sequence reads: CASPVGLGVRHYEQYF. CDR3 coding DNA: TGCGCCAGCCCGGTTGGACTGGGGGTTCGGCACTACGAGCAGTACTTC.

As for this clonotype: Mismatch with germline at one junction end may stem from a read error. The rearrangement links TRBV12-3 or TRBV12-4 to TRBJ2-7; D remains unclear. The length of the CDR3 is 14 residues. CDR3 nucleotides: TGTGCCAGCAGTTTAGTTTGGAACTCCTACGAACAGTACTTC. Protein sequence: CASSLVWNSYEQYF.

As concerns this clonotype: Germline and junction disagree at one end, which may indicate a read error. The V call is TRBV7-2, the J call TRBJ2-7; D perhaps matches TRBD1 (5 bases). There are 14 residues in the CDR3. From germline, CDR1 is SGHTA and CDR2 FQGNSA. DNA for the CDR3: TGTGCCAGCAACTTAAAAGGCGGACACCACGAGCAGTACTTC. Translation gives CASNLKGGHHEQYF.

In regard to this clonotype: This sequence may be a read error, since a much larger clone differs from it by one base. The V gene is TRBV2, the J gene TRBJ1-3; no clear D gene. Looked up from germline, CDR1 is SNHLY and CDR2 is FYNNEI. This CDR3 contains 16 residues. Trimming pared 6 bases from V and 0 bases from J, leaving 15 bases between. The CDR3 sequence is CASSLEDISSGNTIYF. CDR3 nucleotide sequence: TGTGCCAGCAGCCTCGAAGACATCAGCTCTGGAAACACCATATATTTT.

The CDR3 here is CSVDVHTQYF. CDR3 DNA: TGCAGCGTTGATGTCCATACGCAGTATTTT. This chain connects TRBV29-1 to TRBJ2-3; D is undetermined. The V end was cut by 3 bases, the J end by 7 bases, with 5 bases between. Germline loops: CDR1 SQVTM, CDR2 ANQGSEA. CDR3 length: 10 residues.

This clonotype was recorded only once. The missing conserved phenylalanine or tryptophan at the end of this CDR3 makes a read error likely. The chain is built from TRBV6-5 and TRBJ2-3; D possibly corresponds to TRBD2 (5 bases). This CDR3 has 13 residues. Germline V gene sequence: CDR1 MNHEY, CDR2 SVGAGI. CDR3 DNA sequence: TGTGACAGCGGTTACACGTGGGAAGATACGCAGTATCTT. This gives the protein CDSGYTWEDTQYL.

This sequence joins TRBV6-5 and TRBJ2-7, with 8 bases that match TRBD1. Germline V gene lookup returns CDR1 MNHEY and CDR2 SVGAGI. The J segment lost 13 bases and the V segment lost 7 bases, leaving 21 bases of the junction unmatched. CDR3 length: 15 residues. CDR3 residues: CASTALGRGQGGHYF. The CDR3, as DNA: TGTGCCAGCACTGCACTCGGCAGGGGGCAAGGAGGGCACTACTTC.

This clonotype was seen many times. This rearrangement joins TRBV21-1 to TRBJ1-5; the table's D call, TRBD1, has no DNA check behind it. TRBV21-1 is designated a pseudogene. This CDR3 comprises 13 residues. The CDR3, as DNA: TGTGCCAGCAGCATAGACGGGGGGCAGCCCCAGCATTTT. Translating it yields CASSIDGGQPQHF.

On this clonotype itself: A much more abundant neighbour one base away suggests this may be a read error. V is TRBV28 and J is TRBJ2-7; D may correspond to TRBD1 or TRBD2 (5 bases each). CDR3 length: 13 residues. Germline assignment: CDR1 MDHEN and CDR2 SYDVKM. V shed 9 bases and J shed 3 bases, with 15 bases lying between them. In nucleotides, the CDR3 is TGTGCCAGGCGGGCAGGGAATCACTACGAGCAGTACTTC. Translated, it gives CARRAGNHYEQYF.

This clonotype was detected a few times. This could be a read error, since a much larger clone is one nucleotide away. The CDR3 DNA follows: TGTGTCAGCAGCTTTGAGGGGGCGCGGAACACTGAAGCTTTCTTT. It yields the protein CVSSFEGARNTEAFF. The chain uses TRBV5-6 and TRBJ1-1; TRBD1 aligns across 7 bases. Germline loops: CDR1 SGHDT, CDR2 YYEEEE. This CDR3 is built from 15 residues.

To note about this clonotype: The conserved phenylalanine or tryptophan normally closing the CDR3 is absent here, so this likely arose from a read error. The V gene is TRBV28, the J gene TRBJ2-7, with 10 bases identical to TRBD2. Trimming took 6 bases from V and 4 from J; bases not matched to a gene: 9. In germline, CDR1 is MDHEN, CDR2 SYDVKM. The CDR3 sequence is 15 residues long. The CDR3 here is CASSSRTSGLYEQYS. In DNA form, the CDR3 reads TGTGCCAGCAGCTCGAGGACTAGCGGTCTTTACGAGCAGTACTCC.

Concerning this clonotype: One junction end disagrees with the germline gene, perhaps due to a read error. This rearrangement joins TRBV6-1 to TRBJ2-6; D is possibly TRBD2 (6 bases). Germline CDR1 and CDR2: MNHNS and SASEGT. CDR3 length: 16 residues. CDR3 DNA sequence: TGTGCCATCAGTGAACAGTCCGGGAGCGGGGCCAACGTCCTGACTTTC. The encoded protein is CAISEQSGSGANVLTF.

As concerns this clonotype: Because the CDR3 is missing its conserved closing phenylalanine or tryptophan, this is likely a read error. The CDR3, as DNA: TGCAGCGTTAGCTCGGGGGGCCACGGGAATGAGCAGTTCTTA. Its translation: CSVSSGGHGNEQFL. The chain uses TRBV29-1 and TRBJ2-1; D possibly corresponds to TRBD2 (7 bases). The ends were cut back, 5 bases at V and 7 bases at J, with 18 bases in the middle. The CDR3 is 14 residues long. The V gene's germline CDR1 is SQVTM and CDR2 ANQGSEA.